Listed below are T cell receptor beta chains from one sample, sequenced in a study of blood T cells in healthy people across ages. MiXCR, applied by TCRdb to the 5' RACE reads, yields one record per CDR3 protein. The profile shows approximately 780,000 distinct CDR3 sequences, about a quarter of them singletons. This sample also belongs to another study, concerning T cells of mothers and their children.

The sequenced sample was blood. Receptors originate from a boy aged 10-17 years in good health. CDR3s include the opening cysteine and the closing phenylalanine or tryptophan. The D gene is left open where the match is weak. Expanded clones get a size class; other rows say once, few or many, or leave the size out.

>TRBJ2-1|NA|NA|TRBV6-1
CASSVAGHRGWKYNEQFF
TGTGCCAGCAGTGTCGCTGGACACCGTGGATGGAAATACAATGAGCAGTTCTTC
>TRBJ1-4|once|NA|TRBV2
CASSTGAGKLFF
TGTGCCAGCAGTACCGGTGCAGGGAAACTGTTTTTT
>TRBJ2-2|few|TRBD2|TRBV20-1
CSARGLAGTANTGELFF
TGCAGTGCTAGAGGACTAGCGGGGACTGCGAACACCGGGGAGCTGTTTTTT
>TRBJ2-2|NA|NA|TRBV30
CAWSVHRAINTGELFF
TGTGCCTGGAGTGTACATAGGGCAATAAACACCGGGGAGCTGTTTTTT
>TRBJ2-1|few|TRBD2|TRBV2
CASSGGLGNEQFF
TGTGCCAGCAGTGGTGGACTAGGGAATGAGCAGTTCTTC
>TRBJ1-1|NA|NA|TRBV10-3
CAISEVGQRAEAFF
TGTGCCATCAGTGAAGTAGGACAGAGGGCTGAAGCTTTCTTT
>TRBJ2-3|NA|NA|TRBV28
CASSGPLDLQETDTQYF
TGTGCCAGCAGTGGCCCACTCGACCTACAGGAAACAGATACGCAGTATTTT
>TRBJ2-5|many|NA|TRBV7-9
CASRPIGETQYF
TGTGCCAGCAGGCCAATCGGGGAGACCCAGTACTTC
>TRBJ2-2|few|NA|TRBV5-1
CASSLEQFTGELFF
TGCGCCAGCAGCTTGGAGCAGTTTACCGGGGAGCTGTTTTTT
>TRBJ2-5|NA|NA|TRBV30
CAWSRTDQETQYF
TGTGCCTGGAGTAGGACAGACCAAGAGACCCAGTACTTC
>TRBJ1-4|few|TRBD1|TRBV20-1
CSARGGQATNEKLFF
TGCAGTGCTAGGGGGGGACAGGCAACTAATGAAAAACTGTTTTTT
>TRBJ2-5|few|TRBD1|TRBV20-1
CSANTPGQQETQYF
TGCAGTGCTAACACTCCGGGACAGCAAGAGACCCAGTACTTC
>TRBJ1-5|few|NA|TRBV28
CASGDGNQPQHF
TGTGCCAGCGGAGATGGCAATCAGCCCCAGCATTTT
>TRBJ1-1|NA|TRBD1|TRBV18
CASSPGTGAPGGNTEALF
TGTGCCAGCTCCCCCGGGACAGGGGCGCCAGGAGGGAACACTGAAGCTCTCTTT
>TRBJ2-1|NA|TRBD2|TRBV2
CASRAPGLAGDEQFF
TGTGCCAGCAGGGCCCCCGGACTAGCGGGGGATGAGCAGTTCTTC
>TRBJ1-4|once|TRBD1|TRBV28
CASSTPDRVAEKLFF
TGTGCCAGCAGTACCCCAGACAGGGTCGCGGAAAAACTGTTTTTT
>TRBJ2-2|once|TRBD2|TRBV7-6
CATSRGGTGGRTGELFF
TGTGCCACCTCGAGAGGGGGGACGGGCGGGAGGACCGGGGAGCTGTTTTTT
>TRBJ1-4|NA|NA|TRBV9
CASSREVDEKLFF
TGTGCCAGCAGCCGAGAAGTGGATGAAAAACTGTTTTTT
>TRBJ2-5|NA|NA|TRBV6-6
CASTLSRRQETLYF
TGTGCCAGCACCCTCAGCCGGCGGCAAGAGACCCTGTACTTC
>TRBJ1-5|NA|TRBD1|TRBV6-1
CASSADRVDQPQHF
TGTGCCAGCAGCGCGGACAGGGTGGATCAGCCCCAGCATTTT
>TRBJ2-5|NA|TRBD2|TRBV12-3/TRBV12-4
CASSRRGGIIETQYF
TGTGCCAGCAGCCGTCGCGGGGGGATAATAGAGACCCAGTACTTC
>TRBJ2-7|NA|NA|TRBV7-8
CASSLVPRGAGYEQYF
TGTGCCAGCAGCTTAGTCCCCCGGGGCGCGGGGTACGAGCAGTACTTC
>TRBJ2-4|once|NA|TRBV28
CASSRGTGLAKNIQYF
TGTGCCAGCAGCCGAGGGACGGGGCTAGCCAAAAACATTCAGTACTTC
>TRBJ2-7|few|NA|TRBV6-5
CASSSLPGSSEQYF
TGTGCCAGCAGTTCCCTTCCGGGGTCCTCCGAGCAGTACTTC
>TRBJ2-2|NA|NA|TRBV24-1
CATSSRRGGTGELFF
TGTGCCACCAGTTCCAGACGAGGCGGCACCGGGGAGCTGTTTTTT
>TRBJ2-2|NA|NA|TRBV7-3
CASSYGYGNTGELFF
TGTGCCAGCAGCTACGGCTACGGTAACACCGGGGAGCTGTTTTTT
>TRBJ1-4|NA|TRBD1|TRBV5-4
CASSLRDREANEKLFF
TGTGCCAGCAGCTTGCGGGACAGGGAAGCTAATGAAAAACTGTTTTTT
>TRBJ2-2|few|TRBD2|TRBV27
CASRPPRTSGGMIGELFF
TGTGCCAGTAGACCCCCGAGGACTAGCGGGGGAATGATCGGGGAGCTGTTTTTT
>TRBJ1-5|NA|NA|TRBV11-2
CASSQPDLPPQHF
TGTGCCAGCAGCCAACCGGACCTTCCTCCCCAGCATTTT
>TRBJ2-5|many|NA|TRBV27
CASSLTSSQETQYF
TGTGCCAGCAGTTTAACTAGTTCACAAGAGACCCAGTACTTC
>TRBJ2-3|few|TRBD2|TRBV9
CASSVQRGTDTQYF
TGTGCCAGCAGCGTCCAGCGGGGGACAGATACGCAGTATTTT
>TRBJ1-3|few|NA|TRBV6-5
CASSYGPGSGNTIYF
TGTGCCAGCAGTTACGGGCCAGGCTCTGGAAACACCATATATTTT
>TRBJ1-2|few|NA|TRBV29-1
CSAPEQVSNYGYTF
TGCAGCGCCCCCGAGCAGGTATCTAACTATGGCTACACCTTC
>TRBJ2-5|NA|NA|TRBV2
CASKGDGGAGETQYF
TGTGCCAGCAAGGGGGACGGGGGCGCCGGGGAGACCCAGTACTTC
>TRBJ2-7|many|TRBD2|TRBV18
CASSSLLAGGFYEQYF
TGTGCCAGCTCATCACTTCTAGCGGGGGGCTTCTACGAGCAGTACTTC
>TRBJ1-6|few|NA|TRBV11-2
CASSSRPFYNSPLHF
TGTGCCAGCAGCTCCCGGCCCTTCTATAATTCACCCCTCCACTTT
>TRBJ1-1|NA|TRBD1|TRBV28
CASSPSGTGDRNTEAFF
TGTGCCAGCAGCCCGTCGGGGACAGGGGACAGGAACACTGAAGCTTTCTTT
>TRBJ1-5|NA|TRBD1|TRBV6-1
CASSERRGTASNQPQHF
TGTGCCAGCAGTGAAAGGCGGGGGACAGCTAGCAATCAGCCCCAGCATTTT
>TRBJ2-5|NA|TRBD1|TRBV5-5
CASSPPGQATQETQYF
TGTGCCAGCAGCCCCCCGGGACAGGCGACTCAAGAGACCCAGTACTTC
>TRBJ1-5|NA|TRBD1|TRBV6-5
CASSSPDRTGPGAQHF
TGTGCCAGCAGTTCCCCGGATAGGACAGGACCTGGGGCCCAGCATTTT
>TRBJ2-7|few|TRBD2|TRBV20-1
CSASGVAGGSSYEQYF
TGCAGTGCTAGTGGAGTAGCGGGGGGCAGCTCCTACGAGCAGTACTTC
>TRBJ2-5|NA|NA|TRBV7-2
CASSLGPRLEPQYF
TGTGCCAGCAGCTTGGGCCCCAGACTAGAACCCCAGTACTTC
>TRBJ2-2|few|TRBD2|TRBV10-3
CAIRGEGSFAGELFF
TGTGCCATCCGAGGGGAGGGTTCCTTCGCCGGGGAGCTGTTTTTT
>TRBJ2-7|NA|TRBD1|TRBV11-2
CASSQRPGTVYEQYF
TGTGCCAGCAGCCAGAGACCCGGGACAGTTTACGAGCAGTACTTC
>TRBJ2-7|few|TRBD1|TRBV7-2
CASTTYRGTYEQYF
TGTGCCAGCACCACCTACAGGGGTACCTACGAGCAGTACTTC
>TRBJ2-1|few|TRBD2|TRBV20-1
CSASRTSGYEQFF
TGCAGTGCTAGCCGGACTAGCGGTTACGAGCAGTTCTTC
>TRBJ1-5|NA|TRBD1|TRBV6-5
CASRDRQGQPQHF
TGTGCCAGCAGGGACAGGCAGGGGCAGCCCCAGCATTTT
>TRBJ2-5|NA|TRBD2|TRBV4-2
CASSQVPTSEETQYF
TGTGCCAGCAGCCAAGTACCGACTAGCGAAGAGACCCAGTACTTC
>TRBJ2-5|many|NA|TRBV2
CASSELRRETQYF
TGTGCCAGCAGTGAGCTCCGGCGAGAGACCCAGTACTTC
>TRBJ2-5|few|NA|TRBV30
CAWSVSEAWSQYF
TGTGCCTGGAGTGTATCCGAAGCTTGGTCGCAGTACTTC
>TRBJ1-2|few|TRBD1|TRBV12-3/TRBV12-4
CASSTVWDSVASPGYGYTF
TGTGCCAGCAGTACCGTGTGGGACAGCGTCGCTAGTCCTGGCTATGGCTACACCTTC
>TRBJ1-4|NA|TRBD1|TRBV7-9
CASRSGQGGEKLFF
TGTGCCAGCAGGTCGGGACAGGGAGGAGAAAAACTGTTTTTT
>TRBJ2-7|NA|NA|TRBV10-3
CAIRTRASYEQYF
TGTGCCATCAGGACCAGGGCCTCCTACGAGCAGTACTTC
>TRBJ1-1|few|NA|TRBV10-3
CAISEGRHFEAFF
TGTGCCATCAGTGAGGGTCGGCACTTTGAAGCTTTCTTT
>TRBJ2-7|few|NA|TRBV5-1
CASSVLVAYEQYF
TGCGCCAGCAGCGTACTAGTAGCCTACGAGCAGTACTTC
>TRBJ2-5|NA|NA|TRBV28
CASNLGVSSPGETQYF
TGTGCCAGCAATTTAGGGGTTAGCTCCCCCGGGGAGACCCAGTACTTC
>TRBJ1-1|NA|NA|TRBV3-1
CASSLGVEHTEAFF
TGTGCCAGCAGCCTAGGGGTCGAGCACACTGAAGCTTTCTTT
>TRBJ2-1|few|NA|TRBV29-1
CSVDLGYNEQFF
TGCAGCGTTGATCTGGGATACAATGAGCAGTTCTTC
>TRBJ2-4|NA|NA|TRBV20-1
CSAPNRDKDRNIQCF
TGCAGTGCTCCTAACCGGGACAAGGACCGAAACATTCAGTGCTTC
>TRBJ2-1|NA|NA|TRBV20-1
CSCRVGFGNEQFF
TGCAGCTGCAGAGTTGGGTTCGGGAATGAGCAGTTCTTC